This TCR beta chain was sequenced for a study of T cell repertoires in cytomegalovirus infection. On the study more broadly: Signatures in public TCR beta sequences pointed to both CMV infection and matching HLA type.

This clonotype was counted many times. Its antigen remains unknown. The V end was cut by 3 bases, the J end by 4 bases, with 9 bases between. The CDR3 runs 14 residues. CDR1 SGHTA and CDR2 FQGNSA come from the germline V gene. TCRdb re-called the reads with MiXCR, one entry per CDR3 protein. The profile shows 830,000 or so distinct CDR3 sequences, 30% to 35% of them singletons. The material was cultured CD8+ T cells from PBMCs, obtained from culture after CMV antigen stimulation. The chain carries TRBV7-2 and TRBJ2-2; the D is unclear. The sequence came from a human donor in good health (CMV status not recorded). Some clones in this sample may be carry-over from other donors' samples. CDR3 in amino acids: CASSFGRSTGELFF. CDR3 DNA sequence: TGTGCCAGCAGCTTCGGAAGATCCACCGGGGAGCTGTTTTTT.